The clone carrying this TCR beta chain was detected only a few times. What it recognizes is unknown. Using a J-beta primer mix together with a sample-barcoded 5' primer, a second PCR was run for about 7 to 12 cycles. From the 5' RACE reads, TCRdb called clonotypes with MiXCR, one entry per CDR3 protein. The sample consists of over 1,500,000 distinct CDR3 sequences, approximately 40% of them appearing once. This record comes from a study of blood T cells in healthy people across ages. Findings and caveats of the study: Older individuals had lower TCR beta diversity per million T cells (the decline was roughly linear).

Germline V gene lookup returns CDR1 SGDLS and CDR2 YYNGEE. The CDR3 runs to 14 residues. After removal of 4 bases from V and 6 bases from J, the junction contained 6 bases not matched to a gene. This clonotype was obtained from a human donor in good health. The rearrangement uses TRBV9 and TRBJ2-7, with 11 bases aligning to TRBD1. The sample comprised blood. The CDR3 here is CASSPRDRGGEQYF. The CDR3 nucleotides read TGTGCCAGCAGCCCCCGGGACAGGGGGGGCGAGCAGTACTTC.